One sample yielded the 22 T cell receptor beta chains listed below, sequenced in a study of CD8+CD57+ T cells in acquired aplastic anemia. TCR beta VDJ and CDR3 profiles were obtained from a genomic DNA template. TCRdb reprocessed the reads with MiXCR, giving one entry per CDR3 protein. The repertoire has under 250,000 distinct CDR3 sequences, around half of them found once; the top ten carry approximately 8%. Sequencing was done on patients that had shown CD8+CD57+ cell expansion by flow cytometry. Sequencing was done on a sample of sorted CD4+, CD8+, or CD8+CD57+ T cells (not recorded which) from PBMCs. These receptors all stem from a human donor with aplastic anemia.

V is TRBV2 and J is TRBJ1-5; 9 bases line up with TRBD1. CDR1 SNHLY and CDR2 FYNNEI come from the germline V gene. With V trimmed by 8 bases and J by 7 bases, 6 bases remained unmatched. This CDR3 comprises 13 residues. The CDR3 loop is CASGGTGWQPQHF. DNA of the CDR3: TGTGCCAGCGGGGGGACAGGGTGGCAGCCCCAGCATTTT.

V is TRBV14 and J is TRBJ2-7; 10 positions agree with TRBD2. Germline V gene lookup returns CDR1 SGHDN and CDR2 FVKESK. The CDR3 is 17 residues long. V lost 1 base to trimming and J lost 2 bases; unmatched junction nucleotides: 8. The chain's CDR3 is CASSQGVLAGATYEQYF. The CDR3 DNA is TGTGCCAGCAGCCAAGGCGTCCTAGCGGGAGCCACCTACGAGCAGTACTTC.

This clonotype was recorded many times. The chain links TRBV7-2 to TRBJ2-3; D gene ambiguous. Germline values: CDR1 SGHTA, CDR2 FQGNSA. The CDR3 length is 15 residues. V was trimmed by 5 bases and J by 0 bases, leaving 12 bases between them. The CDR3 reads CASSLRRASTDTQYF. The CDR3 DNA reads as TGTGCCAGCAGCCTTCGAAGGGCTAGCACAGATACGCAGTATTTT.

The chain uses TRBV2 and TRBJ2-5; D possibly corresponds to TRBD1 (6 bases). TRBJ2-7 matches the DNA end more closely, so the J call is doubtful. Germline V gene sequence: CDR1 SNHLY, CDR2 FYNNEI. The CDR3 covers 12 residues. CDR3 sequence reads: CASSRQEVEQYF. CDR3 nucleotides: TGTGCCAGCAGTCGACAGGAAGTCGAGCAGTACTTC.

This clonotype was observed many times. The chain combines TRBV7-9 with TRBJ1-2; no clear D. The CDR3 length is 12 residues. Trimming cost V 1 base and J 6 bases, with 6 bases left between them. Germline V lookup: CDR1 SEHNR, CDR2 FQNEAQ (reference sequence). The CDR3 DNA sequence: TGTGCCAGCAGCTTAGTATCGGATGGCTACACCTTC. This gives the protein CASSLVSDGYTF.

This clonotype was observed many times. The rearrangement joins TRBV27 to TRBJ2-5; D gene uncertain. There are 13 residues in the CDR3. CDR1 is MNHEY, CDR2 SMNVEV, per germline (reference sequence). The ends were cut back, 0 bases at V and 7 bases at J, with 9 bases in the middle. CDR3 residues: CASSLSSSVTQYF. The CDR3 region has the DNA TGTGCCAGCAGTTTATCGTCTTCGGTGACCCAGTACTTC.

This clonotype was seen a single time. The chain recombines TRBV2 with TRBJ2-7; D is possibly TRBD1 (5 bases). Per germline, CDR1 SNHLY and CDR2 FYNNEI. Trimming removed 7 bases at V and 2 bases at J, with 18 bases between. The CDR3 runs 15 residues. The DNA of the CDR3 is TGTGCCAGCACCAACTCGAAAGGGGCGACCTACGAGCAGTACTTC. It translates to CASTNSKGATYEQYF.

This clonotype showed up many times. The J gene is TRBJ1-6, the V gene TRBV7-3; 10 positions agree with TRBD1. CDR3 length: 17 residues. The J segment lost 6 bases and the V segment lost 2 bases, leaving 7 bases of the junction unmatched. The germline gives CDR1 SGHTA, CDR2 FQGTGA. For the CDR3, the DNA is TGTGCCAGCAGCTTATATGGGGGACAGGGGCCTAATTCACCCCTCCACTTT. Protein product: CASSLYGGQGPNSPLHF. Looking up the rest from reference TRBV7-3 and TRBJ1-6 gives the full variable domain: GAGVSQTPSNKVTEKGKYVELRCDPISGHTALYWYRQSLGQGPEFLIYFQGTGAADDSGLPNDRFFAVRPEGSVSTLKIQRTERGDSAVYLCASSLYGGQGPNSPLHFGNGTRLTVT.

About this clonotype: This sequence may be a read error, since a much larger clone differs from it by one base. This chain links TRBV5-6 with TRBJ2-2; D may match TRBD1 or TRBD2 (5 bases each). The germline V gene has CDR1 SGHDT and CDR2 YYEEEE. The CDR3 covers 16 residues. V lost 4 bases and J 3 bases, leaving 16 bases between the germline ends. CDR3 bases: TGTGCCAGCAGCCAACCCGGGGCTAGTCACACCGGGGAGCTGTTTTTT. Protein: CASSQPGASHTGELFF.

V and J are TRBV2 and TRBJ2-1, with D maybe TRBD1 (6 bases). The CDR3 runs 12 residues. Trimming removed 9 bases at V and 7 bases at J, with 13 bases between. The germline V gene has CDR1 SNHLY and CDR2 FYNNEI. The CDR3 DNA reads TGTGCCAGTTACGCAGGGGCTAATGAGCAGTTCTTC. It encodes CASYAGANEQFF.

This chain joins TRBV7-6 and TRBJ1-1; D gene ambiguous. The CDR3 totals 13 residues. V dropped 8 bases and J dropped 4 bases, with 14 bases sitting between them. In germline, CDR1 is SGHVS, CDR2 FNYEAQ. CDR3 bases: TGTGCCAGCGGAAAGGAAGGTGCCACTGAAGCTTTCTTT. This sequence encodes CASGKEGATEAFF.

Notes on this clonotype: Its ends do not fully match the called genes, so a read error is possible. The chain combines TRBV27 with TRBJ1-1; D not certain. The CDR3 sequence is 14 residues long. Germline values: CDR1 MNHEY, CDR2 SMNVEV (reference sequence). The CDR3 DNA follows: TGTGCCAGCAGTTTTAGCAGACCGTCCACTGAAGCTTCCTTT. Protein: CASSFSRPSTEASF.

At least ten counts were recorded for this clonotype. The chain uses TRBV7-8 and TRBJ1-1; D possibly corresponds to TRBD1 (5 bases). The CDR3 spans 18 residues. V lost 1 base, J lost 0 bases, and 18 bases lay in between. Germline-derived CDR1 and CDR2 are SGHVS and FQNEAQ. CDR3 DNA: TGTGCCAGCAGCTTAGAAACAGGCTATAACCCGATGAACACTGAAGCTTTCTTT. Translating it yields CASSLETGYNPMNTEAFF.

This clonotype was seen ten or more times. The chain joins TRBV4-3 to TRBJ2-7, with unresolved D. The ends were cut back, 1 base at V and 2 bases at J, with 15 bases in the middle. The CDR3 loop spans 16 amino acids. CDR1 and CDR2 (germline): LGHNA, YSLEER. CDR3 protein: CASSQGSLISTYEQYF. The CDR3, as DNA: TGCGCCAGCAGCCAAGGTTCCTTGATCTCAACCTACGAGCAGTACTTC.

On this clonotype itself: With a much larger clone just one base away, this may be a read error. This chain connects TRBV27 to TRBJ1-6; 7 bases are shared with TRBD1. This CDR3 region has 13 residues. Germline V CDR1 and CDR2: MNHEY, SMNVEV (reference sequence). For the CDR3, the DNA is TGTACCAGCGGGACAGCTGTAAATTCACCCCTCCACTTT. This encodes CTSGTAVNSPLHF.

This clonotype has ten or more counts. The V call is TRBV2, the J call TRBJ1-2, with D uncertain. CDR1 and CDR2 from the germline V gene are SNHLY and FYNNEI. V was pared by 6 bases and J by 7 bases, with 3 bases between. CDR3 length: 9 residues. CDR3 loop: CASRGGYTF. For the CDR3, the DNA is TGTGCCAGCAGGGGTGGCTACACCTTC.

This clonotype occurred many times. This rearrangement joins TRBV7-9 to TRBJ1-5, with 10 bases that match TRBD1. Trimming at V came to 5 bases and at J to 7 bases, leaving 8 bases not matched to a gene. Germline CDR1 reads SEHNR; CDR2 reads FQNEAQ (reference sequence). The CDR3 extends over 15 amino acids. The DNA for the CDR3 is TGTGCCAGCAGCCACGACAGGGGGCTCATCCAGCCCCAGCATTTT. Translation gives CASSHDRGLIQPQHF. Full variable domain (outside the CDR3, taken from reference TRBV7-9 and TRBJ1-5): DTGVSQNPRHKITKRGQNVTFRCDPISEHNRLYWYRQTLGQGPEFLTYFQNEAQLEKSRLLSDRFSAERPKGSFSTLEIQRTEQGDSAMYLCASSHDRGLIQPQHFGDGTRLSIL.

This clonotype came up many times. This rearrangement joins TRBV9 to TRBJ1-4, with D tentatively TRBD1 (6 bases). V shed 4 bases and J shed 8 bases, with 12 bases lying between them. Per the germline V gene, CDR1 is SGDLS and CDR2 is YYNGEE. The CDR3 has 13 residues. The CDR3 bases are TGTGCCAGCAGCTTCCGAGACAGGGAAAAACTGTTTTTT. Translation gives CASSFRDREKLFF.

This chain joins TRBV10-2 and TRBJ1-2; D not resolved. Trimming removed 3 bases at V and 2 bases at J, with 13 bases between. This CDR3 spans 15 amino acids. The germline CDR1 and CDR2 sequences are WSHSY and SAAADI. The CDR3 here is CASSDGLDRNYGYTF. The CDR3 DNA follows: TGCGCCAGCAGTGATGGACTAGACCGCAACTATGGCTACACCTTC.

The genes are TRBV5-1 and TRBJ2-1; no reliable D call. This CDR3 comprises 17 residues. Trimming left V 1 base short and J 2 bases short, with 16 bases between. Germline loops: CDR1 SGHRS, CDR2 YFSETQ. The CDR3 nucleotides read TGCGCCAGCAGCTTGCTCCCCCCGGCCCTCGCCTACAATGAGCAGTTCTTC. Its protein is CASSLLPPALAYNEQFF.

The sample holds many counts of this clonotype. The chain has TRBV11-2 and TRBJ2-1, with D maybe TRBD2 (5 bases). The CDR3 has 15 amino acids. Trimming took 0 bases from V and 8 from J, leaving 14 bases between them. Germline CDR1 SGHAT, CDR2 FQNNGV. This CDR3 is CASSLEQASSHEQFF. The CDR3, as DNA: TGTGCCAGCAGCTTAGAGCAGGCTAGCAGCCATGAGCAGTTCTTC.

This chain connects TRBV11-2 to TRBJ2-1, with D unresolved. V was shortened by 0 bases and J by 9 bases, with 9 bases between the two germline ends. The CDR3 is 13 residues long. Per the germline V gene, CDR1 is SGHAT and CDR2 is FQNNGV. The CDR3 nucleotides are TGTGCCAGCAGCTTAGATCTTTGGGGTGAGCAGTTCTTC. Amino acids: CASSLDLWGEQFF.